In its sample, the clone carrying this TCR beta chain was seen a few times. Its antigen is unidentified. This sample is part of a study of T cells in localized non-small cell lung cancer. General observations from the study: Only one tumor region was sequenced, so heterogeneity remains possible. A median of about 58 of the top 100 tumor clones appeared in adjacent lung, which was paired and uninvolved.

The assay was immunoSEQ multiplex PCR, and TCRdb's table has in-frame clones only and misses some. This sample carries about 1,200 clones, approximately 23% of them seen once, and the ten largest clones take roughly 17%. CDR3 length: 13 amino acids. Trimming removed 4 bases at V and 2 bases at J, with 8 bases between. Germline V gene lookup returns CDR1 SGHTA and CDR2 FQGNSA. Samples of adjacent lung lacking atypia were obtained no closer than 2 cm to the tumor margin. The chain recombines TRBV7-2 with TRBJ1-1; D is uncertain. The sample was normal lung tissue next to the tumor, taken before any cancer treatment. The receptor was isolated from a female donor at least 60 years old with stage I squamous cell lung carcinoma. The CDR3 DNA reads as TGTGCCAGCAGCTGGAATAGTAACACTGAAGCTTTCTTT. Its translation: CASSWNSNTEAFF.